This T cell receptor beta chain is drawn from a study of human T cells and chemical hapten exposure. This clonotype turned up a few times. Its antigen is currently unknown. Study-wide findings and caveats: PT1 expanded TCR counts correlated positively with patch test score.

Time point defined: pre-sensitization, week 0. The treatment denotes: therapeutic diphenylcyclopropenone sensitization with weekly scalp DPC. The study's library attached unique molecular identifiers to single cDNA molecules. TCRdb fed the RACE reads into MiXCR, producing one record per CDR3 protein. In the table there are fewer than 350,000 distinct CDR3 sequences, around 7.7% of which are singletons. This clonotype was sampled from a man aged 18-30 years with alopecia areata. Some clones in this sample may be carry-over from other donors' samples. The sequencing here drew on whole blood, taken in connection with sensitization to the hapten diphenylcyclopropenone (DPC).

The CDR3: CASSPVRVTDTQYF. The CDR3 coding sequence is TGTGCCAGCAGTCCGGTCCGGGTGACAGATACGCAGTATTTT. The V and J genes are TRBV7-2 and TRBJ2-3; D unresolved. V was trimmed by 6 bases and J by 3 bases, leaving 13 bases between them. The CDR3 spans 14 residues. The germline V gene encodes CDR1 SGHTA and CDR2 FQGNSA.